The rows below give T cell receptor beta chains drawn from one sample of a study of radiotherapy plus CTLA-4 blockade in lung cancer. Sequencing used immunoSEQ multiplex PCR; TCRdb keeps in-frame clones, though not all of them. The sample includes 85,000 to 90,000 clones, approximately 79% of them seen just once. This specimen was peripheral blood, taken from a patient treated with radiotherapy plus ipilimumab. The receptors originated from a human donor with non-small cell lung cancer that progressed on radiotherapy plus ipilimumab. The CDR3 runs from the conserved cysteine through the conserved F or W. D genes are given only for firm matches. Clone size is not always given. Where it is, it says once, few, many or a class for expanded clones.

V gene	clone size	D gene	J gene	CDR3 DNA	CDR3 protein
TRBV2	.	.	TRBJ2-2	TGTGCCAGCAGTTCCGGGACGGGAGTCACCGGGGAGCTGTTTTTT	CASSSGTGVTGELFF
TRBV4-1	few	.	TRBJ1-6	TGCGCCAGCAGCCAAGATTTAAGGGCACCCCTCCACTTT	CASSQDLRAPLHF
TRBV28	.	.	TRBJ2-7	TGTGCCAGCGGATTACCGGGACAAAACTACGAGCAGTACTTC	CASGLPGQNYEQYF
TRBV6-1	.	TRBD1	TRBJ2-2	TGTGCCAGCCGGGACAGGCGGGTCGGGGAGCTGTTTTTT	CASRDRRVGELFF
TRBV10-3	.	TRBD1	TRBJ2-7	TGTGCCACCTTTTCCGACAGGGCCTACGAGCAGTACTTC	CATFSDRAYEQYF
TRBV11-2	.	.	TRBJ1-2	TGTGCCAGCAGCTTAGAACCGGCCCCCCTCTATGGCTACACCTTC	CASSLEPAPLYGYTF
TRBV7-7	.	.	TRBJ2-3	TGTGCTAGCAGCCCCGGGAGCACAGATACGCAGTATTTT	CASSPGSTDTQYF
TRBV19	.	.	TRBJ1-3	TGTGCCAGTAGTATAAACAGGAGAAACACCATATATTTT	CASSINRRNTIYF
TRBV6-1	.	.	TRBJ1-2	TGTGCCAGCAGCCCCGCCCCGGAGGGCTATGGCTACACCTTC	CASSPAPEGYGYTF
TRBV4-2	.	.	TRBJ1-6	TGTGCCAGCAGCCAAGGAGGCCCTTCAACACCCCTCCACTTT	CASSQGGPSTPLHF
TRBV10-2	.	TRBD2	TRBJ2-1	TGCGCCAGCAGGGTAACTAGCGGGAGCAATGAGCAGTTCTTC	CASRVTSGSNEQFF
TRBV5-5	.	.	TRBJ2-7	TGTGCCAGCAGCTTATGGCTATCCTACGAGCAGTACTTC	CASSLWLSYEQYF
TRBV5-4	.	TRBD1	TRBJ2-7	TGTGCCAGCAGCAGGACAGGGGCCTACGAGCAGTACTTC	CASSRTGAYEQYF
TRBV5-1	once	.	TRBJ1-2	TGCGCCAGCAGCAAGATCGTGCAGGGGTCGGGGCATGGCTACACCTTC	CASSKIVQGSGHGYTF
TRBV4-1	many	.	TRBJ1-3	TGCGCCAGCAGCCAAGTCCCGGGGCAAAACTCTGGAAACACCATATATTTT	CASSQVPGQNSGNTIYF
TRBV2	.	.	TRBJ2-6	TGTGCCAGCAGTGAAGCGCAAGCCTCTGGGGCCAACGTCCTGACTTTC	CASSEAQASGANVLTF
TRBV20-1	.	TRBD1	TRBJ1-5	TGCAGTGCCGGGACAGGGCTGCTAAAGCATTTT	CSAGTGLLKHF
TRBV5-5	.	.	TRBJ1-4	TGTGCCAGCAGCCTTGACTTTTCCCCCATCTCTAATGAAAAACTGTTTTTT	CASSLDFSPISNEKLFF
TRBV11-2	.	TRBD1	TRBJ1-1	TGTGCCAGCAGAACACAGGGGACGGGCTGGAACACTGAAGCTTTCTTT	CASRTQGTGWNTEAFF
TRBV28	.	TRBD2	TRBJ2-1	TGTGCCAGCAGTCTCACCCAAGGGACTAACAATGAGCAGTTCTTC	CASSLTQGTNNEQFF
TRBV5-5	many	.	TRBJ1-6	TGTGCCAGCAGCTTGGTGGGGGAAAATTCACCCCTCCACTTT	CASSLVGENSPLHF
TRBV19	.	TRBD1	TRBJ2-1	TGTGCCAGTAGTGCCCAGATCCGGGACAGGGGTAGGAATGAGCAGTTCTTC	CASSAQIRDRGRNEQFF
TRBV15	few	.	TRBJ1-4	TGTGCCACCAGCAGAGATCTGGAGAAAGGGAAACTGTTTTTT	CATSRDLEKGKLFF
TRBV6-1	.	TRBD1	TRBJ2-1	TGTGCCAGCATTCGGACAGGCTACAATGAGCAGTTCTTC	CASIRTGYNEQFF
TRBV4-3	.	.	TRBJ2-2	TGCGCCAGCAGCCCCATGATCAGGGATGACGGGGAGCTGTTTTTT	CASSPMIRDDGELFF
TRBV10-2	.	.	TRBJ2-7	TGCGCCAGCACCGCACAGGGTTTCCACGAGCAGTACTTC	CASTAQGFHEQYF
TRBV5-5	.	.	TRBJ1-3	TGTGCCAGCAGCTTGGCAGCGGTAGAGATAGACACCATATATTTT	CASSLAAVEIDTIYF
TRBV2	.	.	TRBJ1-1	TGTGCCAGCAGCCGCGTAGACACTGAAGCTTTCTTT	CASSRVDTEAFF
TRBV28	.	.	TRBJ1-2	TGTGCCAGCAGTTTACCCACGTATGGCTACACCTTC	CASSLPTYGYTF
TRBV28	.	TRBD1	TRBJ2-1	TGTGCCAGCAGTTTGCCCCGAGGGGGCGGAGGTCAGAACTACAATGAGCAGTTCTTC	CASSLPRGGGGQNYNEQFF
TRBV28	.	.	TRBJ1-4	TGTGCCAGCAGTTGGGGGACGCCCAGGGATGAAAAACTGTTTTTT	CASSWGTPRDEKLFF
TRBV4-1	.	TRBD2	TRBJ2-7	TGCGCCAGCAGCCAGCAATTACCGGGACTAGCGGGTTTGGGTTACGAGCAGTACTTC	CASSQQLPGLAGLGYEQYF
TRBV5-1	.	TRBD2	TRBJ2-1	TGCGCCAGCAGCTTGGTTGCGGGAGCGGGGGTTGATGAGCAGTTCTTC	CASSLVAGAGVDEQFF
TRBV18	.	TRBD1	TRBJ2-5	TGTGCCAGCTCGGCCGGGACAGGGGCACAAGAGACCCAGTACTTC	CASSAGTGAQETQYF
TRBV28	.	.	TRBJ2-7	TGTGCCAGCCCCTGCGGGGGCGCCTCCTACGAGCAGTACTTC	CASPCGGASYEQYF
TRBV29-1	.	TRBD2	TRBJ2-3	TGCAGCGTTGGAATTAGCGGGGGGTACACAGATACGCAGTATTTT	CSVGISGGYTDTQYF
TRBV13	.	TRBD1	TRBJ1-1	TGTGCCAGCAGCTTCGACAGGGGGGGGACTGAAGCTTTCTTT	CASSFDRGGTEAFF
TRBV9	.	.	TRBJ1-1	TGTGCCAGCAGCGTAGCCCCGGGTAGGGGGAACACTGAAGCTTTCTTT	CASSVAPGRGNTEAFF
TRBV28	few	TRBD1	TRBJ2-7	TGTGCCAGCAGTCCCCGGACAGGGCGCTACGAGCAGTACTTC	CASSPRTGRYEQYF
TRBV5-4	.	.	TRBJ2-7	TGTGCCAGCAGCCCGGGTTCCGTCTACGAGCAGTACTTC	CASSPGSVYEQYF
TRBV5-1	.	.	TRBJ1-3	TGCGCCAGCAGCTTGGGACAGCCAGCAGGAAACACCATATATTTT	CASSLGQPAGNTIYF
TRBV5-1	.	TRBD1	TRBJ2-7	TGCGCCAGCAGCCTGACGGGACAGGGAGCCTACGAGCAGTACTTC	CASSLTGQGAYEQYF
TRBV7-2	.	TRBD1	TRBJ1-5	TGTGCCAGCAGCCTCGGACAGGGAATAGGGAATCAGCCCCAGCATTTT	CASSLGQGIGNQPQHF
TRBV15	.	.	TRBJ1-2	TGTGCCACCAGCAGCGCCTTCAGGGTAGTTTCAGACTACACCTTC	CATSSAFRVVSDYTF
TRBV28	.	.	TRBJ2-7	TGTGCCAGCAGTCCCTCGTCCGGCGACCCCATCCAGCAGTACTTC	CASSPSSGDPIQQYF
TRBV7-2	.	TRBD1	TRBJ2-7	TGTGCCAGCAGCTATGCGACAGGGCCCTCCTACGAGCAGTACTTC	CASSYATGPSYEQYF
TRBV5-8	.	.	TRBJ2-7	TGTGCCAGCAGTTACAGGGTGGAGCAGTACTTC	CASSYRVEQYF
TRBV5-6	.	.	TRBJ2-4	TGTGCCAGCAGCAGACAGAGGAACATTCAGTACTTC	CASSRQRNIQYF
TRBV7-8	.	TRBD1	TRBJ2-2	TGTGCCAGCAGCTTCGGGGACAGCTACACCGGGGAGCTGTTTTTT	CASSFGDSYTGELFF
TRBV18	.	.	TRBJ2-2	TGTGCCAGCTCACCTCAACGGGGATTCACCGGGGAGCTGTTTTTT	CASSPQRGFTGELFF
TRBV6-6	.	.	TRBJ2-7	TGTGCCAGCAGTTACCACAGGAATGGCTACGAGCAGTACTTC	CASSYHRNGYEQYF
TRBV5-1	.	.	TRBJ1-1	TGCGCCAGCAGCTTTACCCCCAGCGACACTGAAGCTTTCTTT	CASSFTPSDTEAFF
TRBV10-2	.	TRBD2	TRBJ2-1	TGCGCCAGCAGTTTTATAGCGGGAGGAGACGATGAGCAGTTCTTC	CASSFIAGGDDEQFF
TRBV2	.	.	TRBJ1-5	TGTGCCAGCAGTGAAGCGGGGGTTAGCAATCAGCCCCAGCATTTT	CASSEAGVSNQPQHF
TRBV4-1	once	TRBD2	TRBJ2-3	TGCGCCAGCAGCCAAGGGGGACTAGCGTTTGATACGCAGTATTTT	CASSQGGLAFDTQYF
TRBV28	.	TRBD1	TRBJ2-7	TGTGCCAGCAGTTTCCTACAGGGGGCGTCCTCCTACGAGCAGTACTTC	CASSFLQGASSYEQYF